The clone carrying this T cell receptor (gamma chain) turned up a few times. What it binds is unknown. Extracted RNA was reverse transcribed into cDNA. The CDR3 regions were amplified by multiplex PCR from V-gene primers to a constant-region primer. TCRdb made new clone calls on the multiplex PCR reads using CATT. Of about 36,000 gamma-chain clones in the sample, 20% to 25% were seen once. V lost 2 bases to trimming and J lost 7 bases; unmatched junction nucleotides: 14. This CDR3 spans 15 amino acids. Germline V gene sequence: CDR1 EGSTGY, CDR2 YDSYTSSV. The data belong to a study of Vδ1+ human thymocytes. Study-wide results and limits: Highly polyclonal TRG and TRD repertoires with Gaussian CDR3 length distributions appeared in thymus.

The clonotype was recovered from a girl under two years old who had congenital heart surgery. Sequenced input: Vdelta1+ gamma-delta thymocytes from the thymus. Subset noted: FACS-sorted CD3+ TCRalphabeta- TCRVdelta1+ TCRVdelta2- thymocytes. The V gene is TRGV4, the J gene TRGJ1 or TRGJ2. This CDR3 reads CATWDATNYWYKKLF. In DNA form, the CDR3 reads TGTGCCACCTGGGATGCCACGAATTATTGGTATAAGAAACTCTTT.